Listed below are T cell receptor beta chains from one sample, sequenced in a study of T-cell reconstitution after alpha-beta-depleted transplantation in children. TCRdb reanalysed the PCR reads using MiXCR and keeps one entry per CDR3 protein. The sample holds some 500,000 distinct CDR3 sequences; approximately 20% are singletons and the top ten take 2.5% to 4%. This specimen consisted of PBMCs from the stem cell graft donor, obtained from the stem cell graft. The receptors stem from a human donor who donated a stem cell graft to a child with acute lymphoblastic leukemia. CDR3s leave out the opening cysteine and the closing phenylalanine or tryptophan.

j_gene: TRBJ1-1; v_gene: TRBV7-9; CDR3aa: ASSLKPLLREAF
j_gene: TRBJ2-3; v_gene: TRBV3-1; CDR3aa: ASSQATTPDTQY
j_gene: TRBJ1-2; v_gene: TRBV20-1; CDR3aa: SATRDGDYGYT
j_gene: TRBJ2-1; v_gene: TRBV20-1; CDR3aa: SARDSGAPYNEQF
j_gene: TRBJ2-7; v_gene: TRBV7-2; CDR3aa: ASSLVTDSYEQY
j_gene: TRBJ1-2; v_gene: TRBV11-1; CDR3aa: ASSLNDGTGIASGEDT
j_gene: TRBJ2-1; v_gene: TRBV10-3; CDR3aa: AISESLGDDSYNEQF
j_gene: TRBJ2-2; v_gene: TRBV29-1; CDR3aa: SVVPGPNTGELF
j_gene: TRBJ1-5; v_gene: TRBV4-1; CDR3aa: ASCRTAVNQPQH
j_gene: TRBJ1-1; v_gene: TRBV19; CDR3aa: ASSRKLNTEAF
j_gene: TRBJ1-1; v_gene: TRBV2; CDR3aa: ASSEVQPGQGYTEAF
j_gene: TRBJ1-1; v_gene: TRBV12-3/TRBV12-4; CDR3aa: ASRPTGTPEAF
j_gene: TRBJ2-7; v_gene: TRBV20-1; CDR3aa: SARDTGSSYEQY
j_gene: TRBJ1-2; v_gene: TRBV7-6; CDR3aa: ASSLKGAQDYGYT
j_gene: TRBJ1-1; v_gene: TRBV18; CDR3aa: ASSPRRDVAEAF
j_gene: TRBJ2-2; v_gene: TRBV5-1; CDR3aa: ASSSLAGGPTGELF
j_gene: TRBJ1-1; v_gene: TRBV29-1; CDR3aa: SVGQGETEAF
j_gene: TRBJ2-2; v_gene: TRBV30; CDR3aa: AWSRGGKNTGELF
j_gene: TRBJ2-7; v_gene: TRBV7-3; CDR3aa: ASSSLMLGAYEQY
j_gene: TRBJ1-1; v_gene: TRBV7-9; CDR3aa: ASMGLVNTEAF
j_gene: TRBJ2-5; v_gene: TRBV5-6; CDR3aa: ASSVLAGVQETQY
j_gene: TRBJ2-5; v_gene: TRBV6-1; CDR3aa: ASGEYWTGEEETQY
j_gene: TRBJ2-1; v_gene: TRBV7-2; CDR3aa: ASSLRLAGGSSSYNEQF
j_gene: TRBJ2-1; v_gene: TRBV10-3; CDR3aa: AISESIAHEQF
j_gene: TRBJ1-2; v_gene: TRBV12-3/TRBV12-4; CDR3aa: ASSLRDRASYGYT
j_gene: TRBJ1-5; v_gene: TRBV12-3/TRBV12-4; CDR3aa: ASSFSGGWDQPQH
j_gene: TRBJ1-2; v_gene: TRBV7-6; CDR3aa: ASSLKAAGTAYGYT
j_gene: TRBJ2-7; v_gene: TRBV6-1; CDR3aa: ASTHGPGTSGRAYEQY
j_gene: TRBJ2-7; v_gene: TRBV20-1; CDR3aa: SARDPGGQPSYEQY
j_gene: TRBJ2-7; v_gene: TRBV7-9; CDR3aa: ASSFGTAGHEQY
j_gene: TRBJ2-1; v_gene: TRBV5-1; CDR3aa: ASSLYGGGIANEQF
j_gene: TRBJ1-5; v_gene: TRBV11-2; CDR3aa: ASSSATGSNQPQH
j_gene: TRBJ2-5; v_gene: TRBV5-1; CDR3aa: ASSAGQKETQY
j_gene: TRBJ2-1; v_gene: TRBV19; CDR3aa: ASETHGRTAGEQF
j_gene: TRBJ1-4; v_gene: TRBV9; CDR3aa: ASNQDGTTNEKLF
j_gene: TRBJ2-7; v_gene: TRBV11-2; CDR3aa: ASSLVGTGAYEQY
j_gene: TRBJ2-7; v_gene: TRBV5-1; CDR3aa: ASSSVRGNPSYEQY
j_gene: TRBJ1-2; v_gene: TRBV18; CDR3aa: ASSPNLPGQGPEANYGYT
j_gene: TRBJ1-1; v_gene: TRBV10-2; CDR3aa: ASSEWALNTEAF